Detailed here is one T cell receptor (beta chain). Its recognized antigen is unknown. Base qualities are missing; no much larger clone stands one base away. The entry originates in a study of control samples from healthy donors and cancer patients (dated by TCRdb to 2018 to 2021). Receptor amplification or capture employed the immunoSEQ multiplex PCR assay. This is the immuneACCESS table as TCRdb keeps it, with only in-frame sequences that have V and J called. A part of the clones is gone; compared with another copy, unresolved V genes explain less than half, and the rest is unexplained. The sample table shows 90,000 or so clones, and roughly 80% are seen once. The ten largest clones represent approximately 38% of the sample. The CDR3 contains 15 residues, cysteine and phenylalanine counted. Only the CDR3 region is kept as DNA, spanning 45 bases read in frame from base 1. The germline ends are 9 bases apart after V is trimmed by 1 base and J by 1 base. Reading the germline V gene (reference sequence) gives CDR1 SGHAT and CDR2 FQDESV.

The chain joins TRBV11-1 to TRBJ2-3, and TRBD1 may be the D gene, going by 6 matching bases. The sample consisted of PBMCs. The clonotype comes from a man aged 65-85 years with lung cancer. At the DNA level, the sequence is TGTGCCAGCAGCTTAGGGGCAGGGGGCACAGATACGCAGTATTTT. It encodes CASSLGAGGTDTQYF.